Following are 11 T cell receptor beta chains from one sample sequenced in a study of CD8+CD57+ T cells in acquired aplastic anemia. It was genomic DNA that served as the template for profiling TCR beta VDJ and CDR3. In TCRdb, the reads were re-called with MiXCR into one record per CDR3 protein. This sample carries about 130,000 distinct CDR3 sequences, 35% to 50% of them seen once, and the ten largest clones take 8% to 9%. Sequenced: sorted CD4+, CD8+, or CD8+CD57+ T cells (not recorded which) from PBMCs. All receptors derive from a human donor in good health, serving as a control.

Only one count was recorded for this clonotype. The gene calls are TRBV5-1 and TRBJ1-2, with unresolved D. Trimming pared 1 base from V and 8 bases from J, leaving 12 bases between. The CDR3 loop spans 13 amino acids. CDR1 is SGHRS and CDR2 is YFSETQ in the germline V gene. CDR3 sequence (DNA): TGCGCCAGCAGCTTGCCGGGCTCGGGCGGCTACACCTTC. This encodes CASSLPGSGGYTF.

This clonotype occurred many times. The chain combines TRBV27 with TRBJ2-5, with D perhaps matching TRBD1 (5 bases). The V gene lost 4 bases and the J gene lost 5 bases, with 11 bases spanning the gap. This CDR3 has 13 residues. Per germline, CDR1 MNHEY and CDR2 SMNVEV (reference sequence). The CDR3 reads CASSSLNRETQYF. The CDR3, as DNA: TGTGCCAGCAGTTCTCTAAACAGGGAGACCCAGTACTTC.

The chain couples TRBV7-8 to TRBJ2-3; 8 nucleotides agree with TRBD2. After removal of 3 bases from V and 2 bases from J, the junction contained 4 bases not matched to a gene. The CDR3 spans 15 residues. Germline V lookup: CDR1 SGHVS, CDR2 FQNEAQ. The CDR3 DNA reads TGTGCCAGCAGCTTGGGAGCGGGGGTCACAGATACGCAGTATTTT. It codes for CASSLGAGVTDTQYF.

This clonotype occurred once. DNA for the CDR3: TGTGCCAGTAGTATTTTTGGACAGGGGTTCACAGATACGCAGTATTTT. Translating it yields CASSIFGQGFTDTQYF. The V gene is TRBV19, the J gene TRBJ2-3; 9 bases fit TRBD1. The V segment lost 3 bases and the J segment 2 bases; nucleotides outside the gene matches: 6. This CDR3 region has 16 residues. Germline V lookup: CDR1 LNHDA, CDR2 SQIVND (reference sequence).

J is TRBJ2-1 and V is TRBV5-1; 13 nucleotides line up with TRBD2. The length of the CDR3 is 19 residues. Germline V gene data show CDR1 as SGHRS and CDR2 as YFSETQ. Trimming took 0 bases from V and 10 from J; bases not matched to a gene: 16. The CDR3, as DNA: TGCGCCAGCAGCTTGGCCGGACTAGCGGGAGAGTTTAAAACAATGGAGCAGTTCTTC. This encodes CASSLAGLAGEFKTMEQFF.

The CDR3 nucleotides are TGTGCCAGTAGTATCCCCCATGGACCAAATAGCAATCAGCCCCAGCATTTT. Its translation: CASSIPHGPNSNQPQHF. The chain combines TRBV19 with TRBJ1-5; D is unclear. The CDR3 runs 17 residues. Germline assignment: CDR1 LNHDA and CDR2 SQIVND (reference sequence). V was shortened by 3 bases and J by 0 bases, with 15 bases between the two germline ends.

This clonotype was observed at least ten times. The rearrangement joins TRBV7-2 to TRBJ1-4, with D hard to call. This CDR3 has 15 residues. Trimming removed 1 base at V and 4 bases at J, with 10 bases between. The germline V gene encodes CDR1 SGHTA and CDR2 FQGNSA. In nucleotides, the CDR3 is TGTGCCAGCAGCTTAGACGGACGGATTAATGAAAAACTGTTTTTT. Translation: CASSLDGRINEKLFF.

This clonotype occurred many times. The rearrangement uses TRBV27 and TRBJ1-1, with 7 bases aligning to TRBD1. Unmatched junction bases numbered 4, after V lost 6 bases and J lost 0 bases. The germline V gene encodes CDR1 MNHEY and CDR2 SMNVEV (reference sequence). This CDR3 region has 14 residues. The CDR3 bases are TGTGCCAGCAGCCTGACAGGGATGAACACTGAAGCTTTCTTT. Protein sequence: CASSLTGMNTEAFF.

The chain employs TRBV2 and TRBJ2-7, with a tentative D call TRBD2 (5 bases). The V end lost 9 bases, the J end lost 6 bases, and 18 bases lay between the germline ends. This CDR3 is built from 13 residues. The germline gives CDR1 SNHLY, CDR2 FYNNEI. The CDR3 sequence: CARSTGVSAEQYF. The DNA of the CDR3 is TGTGCCAGATCCACCGGGGTTTCGGCCGAGCAGTACTTC.

The chain has TRBV29-1 and TRBJ2-7, with D uncertain. CDR1 and CDR2 from the germline V gene are SQVTM and ANQGSEA. V was pared by 4 bases and J by 3 bases, with 10 bases between. This CDR3 comprises 12 residues. DNA of the CDR3: TGCAGCGTTGTCGGCGGTGACTACGAGCAGTACTTC. Protein: CSVVGGDYEQYF.

This chain links TRBV2 with TRBJ2-3, with D possibly being TRBD1 or TRBD2 (6 bases each). Germline CDR1 is SNHLY and CDR2 is FYNNEI. CDR3 length equals 13 residues. V lost 7 bases and J 6 bases, leaving 14 bases between the germline ends. This CDR3 reads CASTRGGRDTQYF. The CDR3 nucleotides read TGTGCCAGCACCAGAGGGGGGCGGGATACGCAGTATTTT.